Below are 5 T cell receptor beta chains sequenced from a single sample in a study of T-cell memory formation after mild COVID-19. MiXCR was run by TCRdb on the 5' RACE reads, yielding one entry per CDR3 protein. The sample includes hundreds of thousands of distinct CDR3 sequences, 20% to 25% seen only once; the top ten take about 8.7%. The specimen was PBMCs or a T cell subset sorted from them (not recorded which). These TCRs come from an adult woman who had mild COVID-19 (a few samples of this study predate the infection). Cell type and time point are not known.

This clonotype was found a few times. The chain couples TRBV3-1 to TRBJ2-1; D might be TRBD2 (6 bases). Trimming took off 4 bases at V and 3 bases at J, with 19 bases between the two ends. The CDR3 is 17 amino acids. Germline V gene data show CDR1 as LGHDT and CDR2 as YNNKEL (reference sequence). The CDR3 loop reads CASSPPARGGYYNEQFF. Here the CDR3 DNA reads TGTGCCAGCAGCCCCCCGGCCCGGGGAGGTTACTACAATGAGCAGTTCTTC.

J is TRBJ2-1 and V is TRBV2; TRBD2 might be the D (6 bases). Germline CDR1 and CDR2: SNHLY and FYNNEI. V lost 3 bases to trimming and J lost 0 bases, with 12 bases between them. The CDR3 is made up of 16 amino acids. The CDR3 region is CASSDDGRGSYNEQFF. Written as DNA, the CDR3 is TGTGCCAGCAGTGACGACGGGAGAGGCTCCTACAATGAGCAGTTCTTC.

This clonotype was found a few times. The chain uses TRBV12-3 or TRBV12-4 and TRBJ2-3, with TRBD2 as a possible D gene (6 bases). This CDR3 has 17 residues. V gave up 0 bases and J gave up 5 bases, with 18 bases separating them. The CDR3 region has the DNA TGTGCCAGCAGTTTAGCGGGTAGCGGTAACTGGGGAGATACGCAGTATTTT. It translates to CASSLAGSGNWGDTQYF.

The V gene is TRBV9, the J gene TRBJ2-1; TRBD2 aligns across 7 bases. With V trimmed by 0 bases and J by 4 bases, 7 bases remained unmatched. The CDR3 is 16 amino acids. Per the germline V gene, CDR1 is SGDLS and CDR2 is YYNGEE. The DNA of the CDR3 is TGTGCCAGCAGCGTAGCAGGGCTAGCGGTTTACAATGAGCAGTTCTTC. Its protein product is CASSVAGLAVYNEQFF.

This clonotype showed up just a few times. The chain carries TRBV11-3 and TRBJ1-1, with a weak D call TRBD1 (5 bases). Trimming cost V 5 bases and J 5 bases, with 15 bases left between them. The CDR3 is 14 amino acids. Germline V gene data show CDR1 as SGHNT and CDR2 as YENEEA. For the CDR3, the DNA is TGTGCCAGCAGCCCGGGGGTAGGGCAGACTGAAGCTTTCTTT. Translating gives CASSPGVGQTEAFF.